This T cell receptor (beta chain) was found in a study of cytomegalovirus exposure and HLA in healthy donors. 13 Jbeta primers and 60 Vbeta primers were used for the PCR. The table came from immunoSEQ multiplex PCR; TCRdb's copy has only in-frame clones and leaves some out. In the table there are around 150,000 clones, approximately 82% of which are singletons. The length of the CDR3 is 17 residues. Germline V lookup: CDR1 ENHRY, CDR2 SYGVKD. Trimming cost V 3 bases and J 0 bases; bases outside gene matches: 8. The chain carries TRBV10-3 and TRBJ2-7; 10 bases are shared with TRBD1. The sequenced sample consisted of PBMCs. The TCR sequence derives from a male donor in good health and CMV-seronegative. Here the CDR3 DNA reads TGTGCCATCAGTGACGTCGAGACAGGGGGCCTCTCCTACGAGCAGTACTTC. Amino acids: CAISDVETGGLSYEQYF.